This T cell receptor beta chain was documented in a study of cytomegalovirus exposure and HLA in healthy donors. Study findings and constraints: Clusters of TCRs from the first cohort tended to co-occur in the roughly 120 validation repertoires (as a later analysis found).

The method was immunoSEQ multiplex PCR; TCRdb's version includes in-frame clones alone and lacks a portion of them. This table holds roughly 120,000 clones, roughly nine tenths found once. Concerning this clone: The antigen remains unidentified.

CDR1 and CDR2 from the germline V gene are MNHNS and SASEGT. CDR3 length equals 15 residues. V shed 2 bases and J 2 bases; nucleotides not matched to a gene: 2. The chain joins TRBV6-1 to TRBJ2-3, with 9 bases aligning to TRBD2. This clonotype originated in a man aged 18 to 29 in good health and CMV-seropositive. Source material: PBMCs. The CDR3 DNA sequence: TGTGCCAGCAGTGAACTAGCGGGGACCACAGATACGCAGTATTTT. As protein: CASSELAGTTDTQYF.